The 13 T cell receptor beta chains listed next were all sequenced from one sample in a study of beta chain features in type 1 diabetes. Study conclusions and caveats: For Type 1 diabetes patients, all four CD4+ subsets carried TCRB CDR3s that were moderately but significantly shorter.

TCRB transcripts that were expressed got sequenced, as all of the isolated RNA had been reverse transcribed. Some clones are missing from TCRdb's copy, which holds only in-frame ones; the method was immunoSEQ multiplex PCR. The table shows about 650,000 clones, with roughly 12% occurring only once. These receptors have no identified antigens. The sequencing sample was made of naive CD4+ T cells from blood. All receptors come from a young man with type 1 diabetes.

This chain links TRBV27 with TRBJ2-7, with TRBD1 identical over 10 bases. Trimming removed 6 bases from V and 4 bases from J; junction bases left unmatched: 12. This CDR3 spans 16 amino acids. Germline loops: CDR1 MNHEY, CDR2 SMNVEV (reference sequence). The CDR3 DNA is TGTGCCAGCAGCTACTCCGGGACAGGGGTTTCTTACGAGCAGTACTTC. As protein: CASSYSGTGVSYEQYF.

This clone appeared a few times. This chain links TRBV2 with TRBJ1-2, with D tentatively TRBD1 (5 bases). There are 16 residues in the CDR3. The V gene lost 4 bases and the J gene lost 4 bases, with 19 bases spanning the gap. In germline, CDR1 is SNHLY, CDR2 FYNNEI. This CDR3 reads CASSVSPREGIYGYTF. CDR3 bases: TGTGCCAGCAGTGTCTCTCCCAGGGAGGGAATCTATGGCTACACCTTC.

This chain joins TRBV6-5 and TRBJ1-2, with a weak D call TRBD1 (5 bases). Trimming stripped 8 bases from V and 8 bases from J, with 18 bases between. This CDR3 is 13 amino acids long. Germline loops: CDR1 MNHEY, CDR2 SVGAGI. The CDR3 sequence is CASATVQGEGYTF. The CDR3 DNA reads TGTGCCAGCGCCACCGTTCAGGGCGAAGGCTACACCTTC.

This chain connects TRBV5-4 to TRBJ2-6; a possible D gene is TRBD2 (6 bases). CDR1 is SGHNT, CDR2 YYREEE, per germline (reference sequence). The CDR3 totals 15 residues. Trimming removed 0 bases from V and 2 bases from J, with 6 bases in between. CDR3 DNA sequence: TGTGCCAGCAGCTTGGCGGGGGCTGGGGCCAACGTCCTGACTTTC. This sequence encodes CASSLAGAGANVLTF.

This chain connects TRBV7-9 to TRBJ2-7, with 7 bases identical to TRBD1. V shed 5 bases and J 3 bases; nucleotides not matched to a gene: 10. In germline, CDR1 is SEHNR, CDR2 FQNEAQ (reference sequence). The CDR3 runs to 15 residues. In nucleotides, the CDR3 is TGTGCCAGCAGCCCTAGGGGGCTTCGCGTCTACGAGCAGTACTTC. Translated: CASSPRGLRVYEQYF.

This clone was seen only a few times. CDR3 region: CASSLLPAGGVETQYF. CDR3 nucleotides: TGTGCCAGCAGCTTACTCCCTGCGGGGGGAGTCGAGACCCAGTACTTC. The chain has TRBV7-2 and TRBJ2-5, with 8 bases matching TRBD2. V shed 2 bases and J 5 bases; nucleotides not matched to a gene: 10. This CDR3 is 16 amino acids long. Germline V gene sequence: CDR1 SGHTA, CDR2 FQGNSA.

In this sample, this clone turned up a few times. The same CDR3 is also encoded by other DNA sequences in this sample. This sequence joins TRBV7-2 and TRBJ2-5; D is undetermined. V was pared by 5 bases and J by 2 bases, with 9 bases between. The CDR3 runs to 13 residues. Per germline, CDR1 SGHTA and CDR2 FQGNSA. CDR3 bases: TGTGCCAGCAGCCGGACGGCTCAAGAGACCCAGTACTTC. Translating it yields CASSRTAQETQYF.

The V call is TRBV7-2, the J call TRBJ2-3; 7 bases fit TRBD1. The germline V gene encodes CDR1 SGHTA and CDR2 FQGNSA. Unmatched junction bases numbered 4, after V lost 2 bases and J lost 5 bases. The CDR3 is 14 residues long. The CDR3, as DNA: TGTGCCAGCAGCTTACAGGGGGTGGGAGATACGCAGTATTTT. Translation gives CASSLQGVGDTQYF.

This clone occurred a few times. This chain links TRBV2 with TRBJ2-2; 9 bases align to TRBD1. This CDR3 comprises 15 residues. The germline V gene has CDR1 SNHLY and CDR2 FYNNEI. The J segment lost 4 bases and the V segment lost 8 bases, leaving 8 bases of the junction unmatched. CDR3 region: CASYPGTGSTGELFF. DNA for the CDR3: TGTGCCAGCTATCCGGGGACAGGGTCCACCGGGGAGCTGTTTTTT.

V gene TRBV7-2 combines with J gene TRBJ1-5; 7 nucleotides match TRBD1. The ends lost 0 bases at V and 3 bases at J; junction bases unmatched: 5. The CDR3 loop spans 16 amino acids. The germline V gene has CDR1 SGHTA and CDR2 FQGNSA. CDR3: CASSLAATGNNQPQHF. CDR3 coding DNA: TGTGCCAGCAGCTTAGCTGCGACAGGGAACAATCAGCCCCAGCATTTT.

The J gene is TRBJ2-7, the V gene TRBV5-4; D is unresolved. Trimming removed 2 bases from V and 0 bases from J, with 6 bases in between. CDR1 SGHNT and CDR2 YYREEE come from the germline V gene (reference sequence). The CDR3 is 13 amino acids. CDR3 sequence (DNA): TGTGCCAGCAGCTTTGGCAGCTCCTACGAGCAGTACTTC. Translation gives CASSFGSSYEQYF.

V is TRBV6-5 and J is TRBJ2-3; 8 nucleotides match TRBD1. This CDR3 contains 15 residues. Germline V gives CDR1 MNHEY, CDR2 SVGAGI. After removal of 6 bases from V and 3 bases from J, the junction contained 8 bases not matched to a gene. The CDR3 DNA reads as TGTGCCAGCAGACGCCAGGGGGCGAGGACAGATACGCAGTATTTT. Translated, it gives CASRRQGARTDTQYF.

This clone was seen more than once but under ten times. CDR3 nucleotides: TGCAGCGTCGACGTCTCTGGAAACACCATATATTTT. It yields the protein CSVDVSGNTIYF. The rearrangement uses TRBV29-1 and TRBJ1-3; D is unresolved. CDR3 length: 12 residues. V was trimmed by 6 bases and J by 0 bases, leaving 6 bases between them. In germline, CDR1 is SQVTM, CDR2 ANQGSEA.